This TCR beta chain comes out of a study of blood T cell repertoires in COVID-19. Study background: Nucleic acid was either cDNA or gDNA, and it came from T cells, B-cell-depleted T cells, or PBMCs.

The germline gives CDR1 ENHRY, CDR2 SYGVKD. V gave up 11 bases and J gave up 5 bases, with 19 bases separating them. This CDR3 has 13 amino acids. This clone was recorded only once. Profiling relied on immunoSEQ multiplex PCR, and the TCRdb table lists in-frame clones only, not all of them. This table has some 190,000 clones, approximately 85% appearing once. The sample taken for sequencing was peripheral blood. The genes are TRBV10-3 and TRBJ2-7, with D maybe TRBD2 (6 bases). The sequence was obtained from a woman aged 60 to 75 with acute or convalescent COVID-19. CDR3 sequence reads: CAHPPGVLHEQYV. Here the CDR3 DNA reads TGTGCCCACCCACCGGGGGTACTCCACGAGCAGTACGTC.